This T cell receptor (beta chain) was sequenced for a study of cytomegalovirus exposure and HLA in healthy donors. General study findings and limits: TCR beta V- and J-gene trimming was later associated with a missense DCLRE1C variant.

Germline V gene sequence: CDR1 MGHRA, CDR2 YSYEKL. CDR3 size: 17 residues. A multiplex PCR was run with 60 Vbeta primers and 13 Jbeta primers. The data were produced by immunoSEQ multiplex PCR, yet TCRdb's version contains in-frame clones alone and is incomplete. The sample has 200,000 to 250,000 clones, 65% to 80% seen once. At the time of sampling, donors were nominally healthy, though unrecorded immune exposures were likely. About this clone itself: The antigen is unknown. A junction end diverges from the germline sequence, so it may reflect a read error.

Sequenced: PBMCs. The receptor comes from a girl aged 2 to 9 in good health and CMV-seronegative. V is TRBV4-1 and J is TRBJ2-2, with 8 bases matching TRBD2. CDR3 in amino acids: CASSQEGGSGNAGELFF. The CDR3 region has the DNA TGCGCCAGCAGCCAAGAAGGGGGTAGCGGGAACGCCGGGGAGCTGTTTTTT.